These T cell receptor beta chains were read from a single sample in a study of shared clonotypes between healthy human individuals. Sequencing was performed with immunoSEQ multiplex PCR; in TCRdb, only in-frame clones are kept and a portion is missing. Found here are 1.5 million to 2.5 million clones, approximately 95% of them singletons; the top ten hold around 1%. Sequencing used naive CD8+ T cells sorted from blood. The source of these receptors is a man aged 18 to 35 in good health. The CDR3 runs from the conserved cysteine through the conserved F or W. A D gene is named only where the DNA matches it firmly. Some rows mark clone size as missing; the rest say once, few, many or name a class of expanded clone.

j_call,clone_size,v_call,d_call,cdr3_aa,cdr3_nt
TRBJ2-7,once,TRBV11-2,TRBD1,CASSFGATGGSYEQYF,TGTGCCAGCAGCTTTGGCGCGACAGGGGGATCCTACGAGCAGTACTTC
TRBJ2-1,-,TRBV7-9,TRBD2,CASSLAAGGPYNEQFF,TGTGCCAGCAGCTTAGCAGCGGGAGGACCCTACAATGAGCAGTTCTTC
TRBJ1-6,few,TRBV5-1,-,CASSHAGSPLHF,TGCGCCAGCAGCCACGCAGGTTCACCCCTCCACTTT
TRBJ2-2,-,TRBV2,-,CASSDGDPGELFF,TGTGCCAGCAGTGACGGGGACCCCGGGGAGCTGTTTTTT
TRBJ2-7,-,TRBV10-3,-,CAISEDREGYEQYF,TGTGCCATCAGTGAGGACAGGGAGGGTTACGAGCAGTACTTC
TRBJ1-1,-,TRBV21-1,-,CASHRVQLGRGVNTEAFF,TGTGCCAGCCACCGTGTTCAGCTTGGCAGAGGCGTGAACACTGAAGCTTTCTTT
TRBJ2-5,-,TRBV7-7,TRBD2,CASSLGRGLGGETQYF,TGTGCTAGCAGCTTAGGGAGGGGACTAGGAGGCGAGACCCAGTACTTC
TRBJ2-7,-,TRBV7-9,-,CASSWQGMVEQYF,TGTGCCAGCAGCTGGCAGGGAATGGTCGAGCAGTACTTC
TRBJ1-5,once,TRBV7-9,-,CASSPPGTNQPQHF,TGTGCCAGCAGCCCGCCCGGGACGAATCAGCCCCAGCATTTT
TRBJ1-4,-,TRBV28,-,CASSLWGEGPEEKLFF,TGTGCCAGCAGTTTATGGGGGGAGGGGCCGGAGGAAAAACTGTTTTTT
TRBJ2-7,-,TRBV2,-,CASSAHRPLPYEQYF,TGTGCCAGCAGTGCTCACAGACCACTCCCCTACGAGCAGTACTTC
TRBJ2-5,-,TRBV4-3,-,CASSQGAGIRETQYF,TGCGCCAGCAGCCAAGGGGCCGGGATCCGGGAGACCCAGTACTTC
TRBJ2-3,-,TRBV27,-,CASRVTGASTDTQYF,TGTGCCAGCAGGGTGACAGGCGCTAGCACAGATACGCAGTATTTT
TRBJ2-7,-,TRBV19,-,CASSIGLARTYEQYF,TGTGCCAGTAGTATAGGGCTAGCGAGGACCTACGAGCAGTACTTC
TRBJ2-7,-,TRBV4-1,TRBD2,CASTATSGSSYEQYF,TGCGCCAGCACCGCAACTAGCGGAAGCTCCTACGAGCAGTACTTC
TRBJ2-5,-,TRBV19,TRBD1,CASSIDLEGGETQYF,TGTGCCAGTAGTATAGATCTTGAAGGGGGCGAGACCCAGTACTTC
TRBJ2-7,-,TRBV4-3,TRBD1,CASSRDRGYEQYF,TGCGCCAGCAGCCGGGACAGGGGGTACGAGCAGTACTTC
TRBJ2-3,-,TRBV10-3,-,CAITVGPDTDTQYF,TGTGCCATCACCGTAGGACCCGACACAGATACGCAGTATTTT
TRBJ2-5,-,TRBV2,-,CASSEPPRETQYF,TGTGCCAGCAGTGAACCGCCGCGCGAGACCCAGTACTTC
TRBJ2-7,-,TRBV19,-,CASSRGYEQYF,TGTGCCAGTAGTCGGGGTTACGAGCAGTACTTC
TRBJ2-7,-,TRBV6-1,-,CASSNSYAYEQYF,TGTGCCAGCAGTAATAGCTATGCCTACGAGCAGTACTTC
TRBJ2-5,once,TRBV12-5,TRBD2,CASGLDGLAEYF,TGTGCTAGTGGTTTGGACGGACTAGCAGAGTACTTC
TRBJ2-7,-,TRBV7-2,-,CASSLGFGSGYEQYF,TGTGCCAGCAGCTTAGGGTTTGGTAGCGGCTACGAGCAGTACTTC
TRBJ2-5,-,TRBV7-9,TRBD1,CASSLAQGAEETQYF,TGTGCCAGCAGCTTAGCCCAGGGGGCTGAAGAGACCCAGTACTTC
TRBJ1-2,-,TRBV9,TRBD1,CASSATSVPDRLHTF,TGTGCCAGCAGCGCCACTTCTGTCCCGGACAGGCTTCACACCTTC
TRBJ2-2,-,TRBV21-1,-,CASSSRELFF,TGTGCCAGTTCTTCTCGGGAGCTGTTTTTT
TRBJ1-1,-,TRBV9,-,CASSAESPEAFF,TGTGCCAGCAGCGCCGAGAGTCCTGAAGCTTTCTTT
TRBJ2-7,once,TRBV4-1,-,CASSQGPSGSGPYEQYF,TGCGCCAGCAGCCAAGGTCCTTCGGGGTCGGGGCCCTACGAGCAGTACTTC
TRBJ2-2,-,TRBV7-7,TRBD1,CASSSSLEDMTGGTGELFF,TGTGCTAGTAGTAGCAGCTTAGAGGATATGACAGGGGGCACCGGGGAGCTGTTTTTT
TRBJ2-1,-,TRBV5-6,TRBD1,CASSLGIPGQGSEQFF,TGTGCCAGCAGCTTGGGGATTCCGGGACAGGGGAGCGAGCAGTTCTTC
TRBJ2-7,-,TRBV7-9,TRBD2,CASSLGLAGGPEYEQYF,TGTGCCAGCAGCCTTGGACTAGCGGGAGGGCCAGAGTACGAGCAGTACTTC
TRBJ1-2,-,TRBV2,TRBD1,CASTEGQGWDGYTF,TGTGCCAGCACCGAAGGACAGGGGTGGGATGGCTACACCTTC
TRBJ2-1,-,TRBV5-6,-,CASSLELLERGNEQFF,TGTGCCAGCAGCTTGGAACTCCTTGAGAGGGGCAATGAGCAGTTCTTC